This TCR beta chain is drawn from a study of Ad26.COV2.S vaccination and SARS-CoV-2 variants. Germline V gene sequence: CDR1 SNHLY, CDR2 FYNNEI. The ends were cut back, 2 bases at V and 8 bases at J, with 18 bases in the middle. The CDR3 has 16 residues. Sample treatment: some 19 received Ad26.COV2.S at low or high dose, single or two shots; 5 received placebo; per-sample allocation not given. Day 63 following the first vaccine or placebo injection was when the samples were taken. The method was immunoSEQ multiplex PCR; TCRdb's version includes in-frame clones alone and lacks a portion of them. This table holds some 480,000 clones, roughly nine tenths found once.

The starting material was peripheral blood, obtained in a trial of Ad26.COV2.S vaccine versus placebo. V is TRBV2 and J is TRBJ1-4; D gene unclear. The TCR comes from a person between 18 and 65 years old who received the Ad26.COV2.S COVID-19 vaccine or a placebo. The CDR3 sequence: CASSERAAPPGEKLFF. The CDR3 DNA reads TGTGCCAGCAGTGAAAGGGCGGCCCCGCCGGGAGAAAAACTGTTTTTT.